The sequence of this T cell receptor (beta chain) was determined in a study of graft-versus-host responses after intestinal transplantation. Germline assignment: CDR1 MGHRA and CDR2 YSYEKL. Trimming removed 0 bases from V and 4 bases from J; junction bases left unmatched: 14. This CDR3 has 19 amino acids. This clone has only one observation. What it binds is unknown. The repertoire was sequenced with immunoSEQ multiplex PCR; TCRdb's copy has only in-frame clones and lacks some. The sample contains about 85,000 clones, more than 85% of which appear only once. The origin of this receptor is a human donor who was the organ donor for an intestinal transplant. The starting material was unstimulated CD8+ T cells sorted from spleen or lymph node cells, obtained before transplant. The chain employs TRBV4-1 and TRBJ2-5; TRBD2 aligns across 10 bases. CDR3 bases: TGCGCCAGCAGCCAAGATACGGAGTCGAGCGGGGGGGCCCGAGAGACCCAGTACTTC. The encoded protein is CASSQDTESSGGARETQYF.